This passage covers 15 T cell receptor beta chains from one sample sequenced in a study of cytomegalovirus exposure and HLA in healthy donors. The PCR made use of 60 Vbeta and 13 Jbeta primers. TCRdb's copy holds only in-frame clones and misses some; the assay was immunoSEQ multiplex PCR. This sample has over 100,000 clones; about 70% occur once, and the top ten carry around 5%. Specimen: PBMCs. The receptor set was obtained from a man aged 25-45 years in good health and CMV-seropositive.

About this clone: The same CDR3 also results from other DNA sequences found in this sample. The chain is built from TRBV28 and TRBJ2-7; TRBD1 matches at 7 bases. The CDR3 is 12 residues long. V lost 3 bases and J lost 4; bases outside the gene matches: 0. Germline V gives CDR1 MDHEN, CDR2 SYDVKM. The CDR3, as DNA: TGTGCCAGCAGTTTGACAGGGTACGAGCAGTACTTC. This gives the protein CASSLTGYEQYF.

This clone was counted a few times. The CDR3 DNA is TGTGCCAGCAGAGATACAGGGGACGCGCCCCAGCATTTT. Amino acid sequence: CASRDTGDAPQHF. V is TRBV6-5 and J is TRBJ1-5, with 7 bases lining up with TRBD1. The CDR3 totals 13 residues. J lost 9 bases, V lost 6 bases, and 8 bases had no gene match. Germline V gene lookup returns CDR1 MNHEY and CDR2 SVGAGI.

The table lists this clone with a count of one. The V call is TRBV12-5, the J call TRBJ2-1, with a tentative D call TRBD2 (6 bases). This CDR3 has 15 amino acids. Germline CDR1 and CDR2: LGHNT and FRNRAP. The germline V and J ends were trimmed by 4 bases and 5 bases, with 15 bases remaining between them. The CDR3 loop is CASGSVGTLNNEQFF. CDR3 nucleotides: TGTGCTAGTGGTTCCGTAGGGACTCTAAACAATGAGCAGTTCTTC.

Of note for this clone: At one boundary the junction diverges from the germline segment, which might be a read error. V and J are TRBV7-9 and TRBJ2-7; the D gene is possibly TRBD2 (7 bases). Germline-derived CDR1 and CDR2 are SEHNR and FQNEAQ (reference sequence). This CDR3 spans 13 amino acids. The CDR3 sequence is CSSTLGGQDEQYF. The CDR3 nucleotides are TGTTCCAGCACTCTGGGGGGGCAGGACGAGCAGTACTTC.

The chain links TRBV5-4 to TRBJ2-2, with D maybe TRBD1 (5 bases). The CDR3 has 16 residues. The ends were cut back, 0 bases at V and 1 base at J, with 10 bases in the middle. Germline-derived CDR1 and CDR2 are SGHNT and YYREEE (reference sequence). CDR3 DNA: TGTGCCAGCAGCTTGGAGGCAGGGATGAACACCGGGGAGCTGTTTTTT. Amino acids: CASSLEAGMNTGELFF.

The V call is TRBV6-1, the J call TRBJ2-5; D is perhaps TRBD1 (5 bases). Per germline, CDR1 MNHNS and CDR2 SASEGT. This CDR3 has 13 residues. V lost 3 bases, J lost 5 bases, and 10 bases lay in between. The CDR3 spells CASSDRDRETQYF. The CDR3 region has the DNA TGTGCCAGCAGTGACAGGGATCGGGAGACCCAGTACTTC.

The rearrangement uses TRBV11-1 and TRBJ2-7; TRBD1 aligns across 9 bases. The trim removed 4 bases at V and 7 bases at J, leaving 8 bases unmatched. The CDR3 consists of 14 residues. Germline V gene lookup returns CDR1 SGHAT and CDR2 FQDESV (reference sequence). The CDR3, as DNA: TGTGCCAGCAGCTCCTCAGGACAGGGGAAAGAGCAGTACTTC. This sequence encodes CASSSSGQGKEQYF.

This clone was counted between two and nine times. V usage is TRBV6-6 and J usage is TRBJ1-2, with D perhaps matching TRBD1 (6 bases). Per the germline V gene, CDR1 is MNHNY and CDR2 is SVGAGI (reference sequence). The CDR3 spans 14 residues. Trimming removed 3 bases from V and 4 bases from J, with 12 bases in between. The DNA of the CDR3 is TGTGCCAGCAGTTATACGGGGGGCAGCTATGGCTACACCTTC. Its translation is CASSYTGGSYGYTF.

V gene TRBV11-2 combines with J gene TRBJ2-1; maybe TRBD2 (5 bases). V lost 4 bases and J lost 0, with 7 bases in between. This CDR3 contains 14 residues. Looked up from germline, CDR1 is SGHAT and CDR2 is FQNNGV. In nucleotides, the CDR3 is TGTGCCAGCAGCTCGGGGTTCTCCTACAATGAGCAGTTCTTC. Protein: CASSSGFSYNEQFF. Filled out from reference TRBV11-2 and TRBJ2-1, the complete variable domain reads EAGVAQSPRYKIIEKRQSVAFWCNPISGHATLYWYQQILGQGPKLLIQFQNNGVVDDSQLPKDRFSAERLKGVDSTLKIQPAKLEDSAVYLCASSSGFSYNEQFFGPGTRLTVL.

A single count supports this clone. The chain's CDR3 is CASSASSGANVLTF. The DNA for the CDR3 is TGTGCCAGCAGCGCGAGCTCTGGGGCCAACGTCCTGACTTTC. The rearrangement joins TRBV9 to TRBJ2-6; no clear D. The CDR3 loop spans 14 amino acids. The V gene's germline CDR1 is SGDLS and CDR2 YYNGEE. Trimming took off 3 bases at V and 0 bases at J, with 4 bases between the two ends.

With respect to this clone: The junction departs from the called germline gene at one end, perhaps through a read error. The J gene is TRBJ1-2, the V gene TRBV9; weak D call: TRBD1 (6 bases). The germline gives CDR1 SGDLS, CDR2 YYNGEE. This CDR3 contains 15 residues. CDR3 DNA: TGTGCCAGCAGCGTAGCGGCTCAGGGACACTATGGCTACCCCTTC. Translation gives CASSVAAQGHYGYPF. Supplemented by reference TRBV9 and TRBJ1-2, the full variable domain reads DSGVTQTPKHLITATGQRVTLRCSPRSGDLSVYWYQQSLDQGLQFLIQYYNGEERAKGNILERFSAQQFPDLHSELNLSSLELGDSALYFCASSVAAQGHYGYPFGSGTRLTVV.

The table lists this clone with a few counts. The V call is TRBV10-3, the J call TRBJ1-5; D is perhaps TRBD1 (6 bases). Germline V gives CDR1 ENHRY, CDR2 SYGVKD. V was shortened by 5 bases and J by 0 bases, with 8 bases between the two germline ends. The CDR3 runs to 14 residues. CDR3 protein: CAISTDSSNQPQHF. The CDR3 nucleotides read TGTGCCATCAGTACGGACAGTAGCAATCAGCCCCAGCATTTT.

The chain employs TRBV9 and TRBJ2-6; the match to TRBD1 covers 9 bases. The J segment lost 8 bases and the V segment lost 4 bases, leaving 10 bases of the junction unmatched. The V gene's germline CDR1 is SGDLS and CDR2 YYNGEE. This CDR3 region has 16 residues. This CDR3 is CASSHSRQGETNVLTF. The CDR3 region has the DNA TGTGCCAGCAGCCATAGCCGACAGGGGGAAACCAACGTCCTGACTTTC.

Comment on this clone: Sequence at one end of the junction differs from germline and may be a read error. CDR3 loop: CSSSPGQGVSYEQYF. For the CDR3, the DNA is TGTTCCAGCAGCCCTGGACAGGGGGTCTCCTACGAGCAGTACTTC. The chain has TRBV7-9 and TRBJ2-7; 10 nucleotides match TRBD1. The CDR3 totals 15 residues. In germline, CDR1 is SEHNR, CDR2 FQNEAQ (reference sequence).

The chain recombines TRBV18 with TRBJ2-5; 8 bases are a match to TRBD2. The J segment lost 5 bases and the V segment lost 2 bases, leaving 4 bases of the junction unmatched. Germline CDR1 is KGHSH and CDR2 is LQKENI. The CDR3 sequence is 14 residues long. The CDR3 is CASSPGLAEETQYF. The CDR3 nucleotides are TGTGCCAGCTCACCAGGACTAGCAGAGGAGACCCAGTACTTC.